Detailed here is one T cell receptor (beta chain). In its sample, this clonotype was seen a few times. Its antigen specificity is not known. Per-base quality was not reported, and no clone a single base away is much larger than it. The sample originates from a study of early T cells in non-severe SARS-CoV-2 infection (dated by TCRdb to the early 2020s). Turning to the overall study: TCR sequencing used bulk RNA from unsorted whole blood, so alpha and beta chains could not be paired. Study-wide conclusions, independent of this receptor: Matching against VDJdb was skewed toward anti-spike CD8 responses, likely underestimated virus-specific expansions, and missed private and CD4 specificities.

A case-control design nested within a healthcare worker cohort in London, UK, was used, with weekly nasopharyngeal swab PCR tests and blood sampling performed. Healthcare workers were enrolled in the week of the UK lockdown, from 23 to 31 March 2020, and were followed every week for up to roughly 15 weeks. The library came from 5' RACE. TCRdb lists the instrument as NextSeq 500. In the TCR library protocol, unique molecular identifiers were attached to individual cDNA molecules to correct for PCR bias and sequencing error. Sequencing covered both TCR alpha and beta chains, and within each sample the abundances of alpha and beta sequences were tightly co-correlated. The original methods were these. Decombinator V4 was used to annotate TCR sequences for V gene, J gene and CDR3. TCRs were defined as expanded if a significant change between any two time points was detected under a Poisson model with p below 0.0001. Abundances of TCRs were expressed as counts per million after normalisation to the total number of TCRs sequenced in each sample. MAIT TCRs were defined by TRAV1-2 paired with TRAJ12, TRAJ20 or TRAJ33, and iNKT TCRs by TRAV10 paired with TRAJ18. VDJdb, accessed on 1 November 2021, was searched for TCRs annotated for CMV, EBV and SARS-CoV-2, and TCRs annotated for more than one antigen were excluded. The public reads were reprocessed in TCRdb via fastp at Q25 and MiXCR, keeping in-frame beta chains. One record per CDR3 amino acid sequence lists the most common genes and DNA. TCRdb's processing, not the authors', yielded these V and J calls. Recorded for this sample are tens of thousands of distinct CDR3 sequences; approximately 10% of them occurred a single time. Around 1.6% of the sample is in the top ten clones.

As encoded in the germline V gene (reference sequence), CDR1 is SEHNR while CDR2 is FQNEAQ. The CDR3 numbers 15 residues from cysteine through phenylalanine. The DNA shown is the 45-base CDR3, in frame from base 1. V loses 5 bases at its end and J loses 0 bases; junction bases beyond the gene matches: 4. Rearrangement joined TRBV7-9 to TRBJ1-5; TRBD1 matches 7 bases in the middle. The sequenced material came from whole blood. The clonotype was recovered from an adult who was a healthcare worker with PCR-confirmed SARS-CoV-2 infection or an uninfected control (not recorded which). The CDR3 sequence is CASSVYRGSNQPQHF. The DNA is TGTGCCAGCAGCGTATACAGGGGTAGCAATCAGCCCCAGCATTTT.